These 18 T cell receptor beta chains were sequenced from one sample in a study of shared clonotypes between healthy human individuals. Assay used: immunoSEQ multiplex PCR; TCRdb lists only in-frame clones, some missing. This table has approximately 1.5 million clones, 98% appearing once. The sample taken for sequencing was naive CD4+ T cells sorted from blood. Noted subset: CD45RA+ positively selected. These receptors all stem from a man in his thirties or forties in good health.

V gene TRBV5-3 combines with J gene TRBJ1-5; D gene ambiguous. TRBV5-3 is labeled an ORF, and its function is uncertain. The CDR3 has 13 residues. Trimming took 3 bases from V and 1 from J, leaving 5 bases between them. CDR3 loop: CARSSRSNQPQHF. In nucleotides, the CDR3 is TGTGCCAGAAGCTCCCGCAGCAATCAGCCCCAGCATTTT.

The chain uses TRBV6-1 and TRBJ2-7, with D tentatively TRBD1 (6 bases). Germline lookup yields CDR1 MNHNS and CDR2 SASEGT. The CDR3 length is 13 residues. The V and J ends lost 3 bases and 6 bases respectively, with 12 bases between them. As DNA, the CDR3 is TGTGCCAGCAGTGAGATAGACAGGTTCGAGCAGTACTTC. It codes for CASSEIDRFEQYF.

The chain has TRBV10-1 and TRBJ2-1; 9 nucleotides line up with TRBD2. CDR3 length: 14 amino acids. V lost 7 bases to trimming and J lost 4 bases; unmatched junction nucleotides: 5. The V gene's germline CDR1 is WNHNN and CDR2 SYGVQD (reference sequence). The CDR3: CASNSGGPYNEQFF. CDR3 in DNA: TGCGCCAGCAATAGCGGGGGCCCGTACAATGAGCAGTTCTTC.

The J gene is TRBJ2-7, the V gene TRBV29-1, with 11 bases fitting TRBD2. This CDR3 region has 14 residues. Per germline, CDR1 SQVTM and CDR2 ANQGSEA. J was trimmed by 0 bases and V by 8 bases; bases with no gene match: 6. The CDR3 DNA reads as TGCAGCTTTTACGGGACTAGCGGCTCCTACGAGCAGTACTTC. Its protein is CSFYGTSGSYEQYF.

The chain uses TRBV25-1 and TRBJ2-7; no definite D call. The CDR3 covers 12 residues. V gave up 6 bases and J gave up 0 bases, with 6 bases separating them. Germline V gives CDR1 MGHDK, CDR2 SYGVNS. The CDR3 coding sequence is TGTGCCAGCAGCCCTAGCTCCTACGAGCAGTACTTC. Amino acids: CASSPSSYEQYF.

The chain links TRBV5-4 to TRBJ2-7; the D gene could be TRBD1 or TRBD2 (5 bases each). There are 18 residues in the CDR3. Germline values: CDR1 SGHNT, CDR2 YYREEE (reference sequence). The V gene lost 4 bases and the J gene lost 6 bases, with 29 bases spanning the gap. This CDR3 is CASSDPRWGNASVGEQYF. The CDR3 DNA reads TGTGCCAGCAGCGACCCTAGGTGGGGGAACGCTTCGGTGGGCGAGCAGTACTTC.

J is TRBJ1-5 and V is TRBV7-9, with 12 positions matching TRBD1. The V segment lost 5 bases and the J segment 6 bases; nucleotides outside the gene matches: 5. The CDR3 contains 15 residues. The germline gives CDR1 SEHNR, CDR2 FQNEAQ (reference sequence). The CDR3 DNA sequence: TGTGCCAGCAGCCGAGGGACAGGGGGCTCTCAGCCCCAGCATTTT. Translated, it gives CASSRGTGGSQPQHF.

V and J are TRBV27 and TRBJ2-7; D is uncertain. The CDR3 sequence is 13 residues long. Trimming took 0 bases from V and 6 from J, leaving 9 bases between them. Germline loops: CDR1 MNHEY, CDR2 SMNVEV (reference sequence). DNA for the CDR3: TGTGCCAGCAGTTTATCGATCCCCGGCGAGCAGTACTTC. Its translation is CASSLSIPGEQYF.

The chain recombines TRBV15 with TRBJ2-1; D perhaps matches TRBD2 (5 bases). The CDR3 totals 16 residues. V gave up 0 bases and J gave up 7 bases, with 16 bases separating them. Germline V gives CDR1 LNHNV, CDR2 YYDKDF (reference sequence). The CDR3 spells CATSRERSGLGNEQFF. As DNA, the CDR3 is TGTGCCACCAGCAGAGAAAGGTCCGGACTCGGGAATGAGCAGTTCTTC.

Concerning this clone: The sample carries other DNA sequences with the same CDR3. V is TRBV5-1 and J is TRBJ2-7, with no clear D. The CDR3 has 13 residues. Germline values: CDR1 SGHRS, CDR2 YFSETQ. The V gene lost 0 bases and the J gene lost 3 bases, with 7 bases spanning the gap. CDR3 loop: CASSLATGYEQYF. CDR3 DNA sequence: TGCGCCAGCAGCTTGGCCACCGGCTACGAGCAGTACTTC.

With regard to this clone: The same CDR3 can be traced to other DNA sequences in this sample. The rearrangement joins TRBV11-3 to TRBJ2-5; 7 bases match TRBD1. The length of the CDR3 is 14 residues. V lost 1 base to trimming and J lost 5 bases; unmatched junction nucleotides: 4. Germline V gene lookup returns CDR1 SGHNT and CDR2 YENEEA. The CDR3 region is CASSLGPGGETQYF. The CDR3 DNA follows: TGTGCCAGCAGCTTAGGACCAGGGGGTGAGACCCAGTACTTC.

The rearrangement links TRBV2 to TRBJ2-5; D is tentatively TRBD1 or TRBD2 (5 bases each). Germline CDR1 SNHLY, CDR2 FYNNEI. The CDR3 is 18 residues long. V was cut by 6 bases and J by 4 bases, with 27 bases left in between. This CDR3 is CASSPARGPGRWAETQYF. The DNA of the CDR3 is TGTGCCAGCAGCCCTGCAAGGGGACCAGGGAGATGGGCAGAGACCCAGTACTTC. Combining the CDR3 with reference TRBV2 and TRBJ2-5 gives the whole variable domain EPEVTQTPSHQVTQMGQEVILRCVPISNHLYFYWYRQILGQKVEFLVSFYNNEISEKSEIFDDQFSVERPDGSNFTLKIRSTKLEDSAMYFCASSPARGPGRWAETQYFGPGTRLLVL.

CDR3 loop: CSVGGLSGGELFF. In DNA form, the CDR3 reads TGCAGCGTTGGTGGCCTCTCTGGCGGGGAGCTGTTTTTT. The rearrangement joins TRBV29-1 to TRBJ2-2; D is uncertain. V lost 4 bases to trimming and J lost 7 bases, with 13 bases between them. Germline values: CDR1 SQVTM, CDR2 ANQGSEA. The CDR3 is 13 amino acids.

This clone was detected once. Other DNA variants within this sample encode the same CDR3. This chain's CDR3 is CASGTGEETQYF. In DNA, the CDR3 is TGCGCCAGCGGTACAGGGGAAGAGACCCAGTACTTC. The J gene is TRBJ2-5, the V gene TRBV5-1; 7 positions agree with TRBD1. The V and J ends lost 7 bases and 3 bases, in that order; junction bases with no gene match: 3. The germline CDR1 and CDR2 sequences are SGHRS and YFSETQ. The CDR3 runs to 12 residues.

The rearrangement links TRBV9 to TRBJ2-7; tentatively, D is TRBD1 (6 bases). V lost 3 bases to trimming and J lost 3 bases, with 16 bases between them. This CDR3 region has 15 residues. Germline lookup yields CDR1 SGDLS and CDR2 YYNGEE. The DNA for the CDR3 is TGTGCCAGCAGCGCCCACAGGGACCCTGGCTACGAGCAGTACTTC. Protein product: CASSAHRDPGYEQYF.

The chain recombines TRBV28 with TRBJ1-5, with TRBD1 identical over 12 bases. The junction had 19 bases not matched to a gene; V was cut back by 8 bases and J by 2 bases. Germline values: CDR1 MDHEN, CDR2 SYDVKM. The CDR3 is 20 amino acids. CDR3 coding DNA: TGTGCCAGCTTAAGTACTCCGGGACAGGGGGCCGACCTCGGCAATCAGCCCCAGCATTTT. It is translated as CASLSTPGQGADLGNQPQHF.

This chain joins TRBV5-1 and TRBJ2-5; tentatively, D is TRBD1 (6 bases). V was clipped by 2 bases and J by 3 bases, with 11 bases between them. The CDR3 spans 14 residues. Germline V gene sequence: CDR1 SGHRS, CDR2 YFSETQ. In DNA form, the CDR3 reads TGCGCCAGCAGCTTTACAGGGCGCGAAGAGACCCAGTACTTC. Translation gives CASSFTGREETQYF.

The DNA for the CDR3 is TGTGCCAGCAGCCAAGATAAGGCGTGGTTATACGAGCAGTACTTC. Protein sequence: CASSQDKAWLYEQYF. The rearrangement links TRBV4-2 to TRBJ2-7; D uncertain. CDR1 and CDR2 from the germline V gene are LGHNA and YNFKEQ. Deletions cut 0 bases from V and 4 bases from J, with 13 bases between. The length of the CDR3 is 15 residues.